This is a list of T cell receptor beta chains from one sample in a study of OX40 agonist ivuxolimab in advanced cancers. Sequencing used immunoSEQ multiplex PCR; TCRdb keeps in-frame clones, though not all of them. Here the sample spans roughly 100,000 clones, around 91% being singletons. Source: CD4+ or CD8+ T cells sorted from blood, taken in a trial of the OX40 agonist ivuxolimab. The receptors come from an adult with an advanced solid tumor such as melanoma, head and neck, liver or kidney cancer. CDR3s include the opening cysteine and the closing phenylalanine or tryptophan. The D gene is left open where the match is weak. The size entry is marked missing in some rows and otherwise reads once, few, many or a size class.

clone_size | j_call | v_call | d_call | cdr3_aa | cdr3_nt
- | TRBJ2-3 | TRBV4-3 | TRBD1 | CASSQATGGLTDTQYF | TGCGCCAGCAGCCAAGCCACAGGGGGACTCACAGATACGCAGTATTTT
- | TRBJ2-5 | TRBV7-2 | TRBD2 | CASSLKREYETQYF | TGTGCCAGCAGCTTAAAGCGGGAATATGAGACCCAGTACTTC
- | TRBJ2-1 | TRBV5-1 | TRBD1 | CASSRSGQGNYNEQFF | TGCGCCAGCAGCCGCTCAGGACAGGGGAATTACAATGAGCAGTTCTTC
once | TRBJ2-7 | TRBV4-1 | TRBD2 | CASSQDLTSGRGYEQYF | TGCGCCAGCAGCCAAGATCTCACTAGCGGGAGGGGTTACGAGCAGTACTTC
- | TRBJ2-5 | TRBV7-3 | TRBD1 | CASSLGGTGGQETQYF | TGTGCCAGCAGTTTGGGTGGGACAGGGGGACAAGAGACCCAGTACTTC
- | TRBJ1-1 | TRBV29-1 | TRBD1 | CSGTQTGQGGGETEAFF | TGCAGCGGCACCCAGACAGGGCAAGGGGGAGGGGAAACTGAAGCTTTCTTT
- | TRBJ2-1 | TRBV4-1 | - | CASSLRGEQFF | TGCGCCAGCAGCCTGAGAGGTGAGCAGTTCTTC
- | TRBJ1-2 | TRBV14 | - | CASSPDYNYGYTF | TGCGCCAGCAGCCCGGATTATAACTATGGCTACACCTTC
- | TRBJ2-7 | TRBV4-3 | TRBD2 | CASSHGLSAGGNSYEQYF | TGCGCCAGCAGCCATGGCTTATCGGCGGGAGGGAACTCCTACGAGCAGTACTTC
- | TRBJ2-1 | TRBV5-6 | - | CASSFLSLDEQFF | TGTGCCAGCAGCTTTCTTTCTCTAGATGAGCAGTTCTTC
- | TRBJ1-3 | TRBV9 | TRBD1 | CASSVEGQGSGNTIYF | TGTGCCAGCAGCGTAGAGGGACAGGGTTCTGGAAACACCATATATTTT
- | TRBJ2-2 | TRBV5-8 | - | CASSFQIANTGELFF | TGTGCCAGCAGCTTCCAGATCGCGAACACCGGGGAGCTGTTTTTT
- | TRBJ2-3 | TRBV4-3 | TRBD2 | CASSQEAGAADTQYF | TGCGCCAGCAGCCAAGAAGCGGGAGCTGCAGATACGCAGTATTTT
- | TRBJ2-7 | TRBV6-5 | - | CASTAGQHSYEQYF | TGTGCCAGCACCGCAGGGCAGCACTCCTACGAGCAGTACTTC
- | TRBJ1-6 | TRBV2 | - | CASKGVGRTNSPLHF | TGTGCCAGCAAGGGAGTCGGACGGACTAATTCACCCCTCCACTTT
- | TRBJ2-5 | TRBV5-4 | - | CASSLWLQETQYF | TGTGCCAGCAGCTTATGGTTACAAGAGACCCAGTACTTC
- | TRBJ2-5 | TRBV5-1 | - | CASSGSAMGETQYF | TGCGCCAGCAGCGGCTCAGCCATGGGAGAGACCCAGTACTTC
once | TRBJ2-7 | TRBV19 | - | CASGGAAGAPYEQYF | TGTGCCAGTGGGGGGGCAGCGGGCGCTCCCTACGAGCAGTACTTC
- | TRBJ1-2 | TRBV29-1 | - | CSVEAGEGYTF | TGCAGCGTTGAAGCAGGGGAAGGCTACACCTTC
once | TRBJ2-3 | TRBV6-1 | TRBD2 | CASSRAGVTDTQYF | TGTGCCAGCAGTCGGGCGGGAGTTACAGATACGCAGTATTTT
- | TRBJ2-5 | TRBV19 | - | CASSSGGETQYF | TGTGCCAGTAGTAGCGGTGGGGAGACCCAGTACTTC
few | TRBJ1-2 | TRBV2 | - | CASSRSLINYGYTF | TGTGCCAGCAGCCGGAGCCTGATTAACTATGGCTACACCTTC
- | TRBJ2-5 | TRBV11-3 | - | CASSVSRGSETQYF | TGTGCCAGCAGCGTATCTAGGGGATCGGAGACCCAGTACTTC
- | TRBJ2-6 | TRBV27 | TRBD1 | CASSPGQGFSGANVLTF | TGTGCCAGCAGTCCGGGACAGGGGTTCTCTGGGGCCAACGTCCTGACTTTC
- | TRBJ1-1 | TRBV9 | - | CASSPRQVNTEAFF | TGTGCCAGCAGCCCCCGACAGGTGAACACTGAAGCTTTCTTT
- | TRBJ1-2 | TRBV19 | - | CASSPSGVGAAIYGYTF | TGTGCCAGTAGTCCCTCCGGGGTAGGAGCGGCTATCTATGGCTACACCTTC
- | TRBJ2-1 | TRBV2 | - | CASGRSYNEQFF | TGTGCCAGCGGTCGCTCCTACAATGAGCAGTTCTTC
- | TRBJ2-3 | TRBV2 | - | CASQSGIQLDTQYF | TGTGCCAGTCAGAGCGGCATTCAATTGGATACGCAGTATTTT
- | TRBJ2-5 | TRBV9 | TRBD2 | CASSVGLREGQETQYF | TGTGCCAGCAGCGTAGGATTGCGGGAGGGCCAGGAGACCCAGTACTTC
- | TRBJ2-5 | TRBV5-4 | TRBD2 | CASNRLAGPQETQYF | TGTGCCAGCAATAGGCTAGCGGGGCCGCAGGAGACCCAGTACTTC
once | TRBJ2-7 | TRBV5-4 | - | CASSRDYEQYF | TGTGCCAGCAGCCGGGACTACGAGCAGTACTTC
- | TRBJ2-5 | TRBV7-9 | - | CASSPGTPEETQYF | TGTGCCAGCAGCCCCGGGACCCCAGAAGAGACCCAGTACTTC
- | TRBJ1-6 | TRBV27 | - | CASSWPQGSVSYNSPLHF | TGTGCCAGCAGTTGGCCGCAGGGTAGTGTATCCTATAATTCACCCCTCCACTTT
- | TRBJ2-3 | TRBV2 | TRBD1 | CACAPGQGNTDTQYF | TGTGCCTGCGCCCCGGGACAGGGAAACACAGATACGCAGTATTTT
- | TRBJ1-1 | TRBV30 | - | CAWSVPGTRHTEAFF | TGTGCCTGGAGTGTACCCGGGACGAGGCACACTGAAGCTTTCTTT
- | TRBJ1-2 | TRBV4-2 | - | CASSQEGRGGYTF | TGTGCCAGCAGCCAAGAAGGGCGAGGGGGCTACACCTTC
- | TRBJ2-1 | TRBV28 | TRBD2 | CASSLPGTSGRVNEQFF | TGTGCCAGCAGTTTACCCGGGACTAGCGGGAGGGTGAATGAGCAGTTCTTC
- | TRBJ2-3 | TRBV18 | TRBD2 | CASSPELAGVWDTQYF | TGTGCCAGCTCACCAGAACTAGCGGGAGTTTGGGATACGCAGTATTTT
- | TRBJ1-2 | TRBV4-1 | - | CASSQDPLRGRRLGYGYTF | TGCGCCAGCAGCCAAGATCCACTCCGGGGGCGCAGACTAGGCTATGGCTACACCTTC
- | TRBJ1-2 | TRBV19 | TRBD1 | CASSLDSTGTGAVGYTF | TGTGCCAGTAGTCTGGATAGTACCGGGACAGGGGCGGTCGGCTACACCTTC